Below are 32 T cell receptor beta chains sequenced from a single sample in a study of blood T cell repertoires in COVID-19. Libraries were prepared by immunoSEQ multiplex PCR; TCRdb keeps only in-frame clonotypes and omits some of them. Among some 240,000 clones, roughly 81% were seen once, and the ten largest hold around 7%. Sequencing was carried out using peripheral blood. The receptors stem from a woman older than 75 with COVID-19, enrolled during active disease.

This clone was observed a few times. The CDR3 is CASSPARGDLEEQYF. In nucleotides, the CDR3 is TGTGCCAGCAGCCCCGCCCGTGGGGACTTGGAGGAGCAGTACTTC. The rearrangement uses TRBV6-5 and TRBJ2-7; maybe TRBD2 (6 bases). The CDR3 covers 15 residues. Trimming shortened V by 6 bases and J by 7 bases, and 22 bases separated the two germline ends. Germline CDR1 and CDR2: MNHEY and SVGAGI.

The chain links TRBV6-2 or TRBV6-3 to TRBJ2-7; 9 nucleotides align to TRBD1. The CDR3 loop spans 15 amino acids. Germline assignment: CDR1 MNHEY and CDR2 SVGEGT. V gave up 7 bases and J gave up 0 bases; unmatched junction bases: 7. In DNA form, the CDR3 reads TGTGCCAGCACCCCGGGGGACAGGGCCTCCTACGAGCAGTACTTC. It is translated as CASTPGDRASYEQYF.

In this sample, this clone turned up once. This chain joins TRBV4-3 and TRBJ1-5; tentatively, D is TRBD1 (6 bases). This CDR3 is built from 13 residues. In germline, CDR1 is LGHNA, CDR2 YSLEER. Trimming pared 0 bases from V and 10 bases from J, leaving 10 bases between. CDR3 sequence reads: CASSQEGGGPQHF. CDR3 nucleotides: TGCGCCAGCAGCCAAGAAGGGGGGGGCCCCCAGCATTTT.

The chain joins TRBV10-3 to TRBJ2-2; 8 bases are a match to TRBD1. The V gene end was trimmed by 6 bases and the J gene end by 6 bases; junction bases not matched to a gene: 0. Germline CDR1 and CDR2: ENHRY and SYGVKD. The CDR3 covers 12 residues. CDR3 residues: CAIRQGAGELFF. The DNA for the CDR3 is TGTGCCATCAGACAGGGGGCCGGGGAGCTGTTTTTT.

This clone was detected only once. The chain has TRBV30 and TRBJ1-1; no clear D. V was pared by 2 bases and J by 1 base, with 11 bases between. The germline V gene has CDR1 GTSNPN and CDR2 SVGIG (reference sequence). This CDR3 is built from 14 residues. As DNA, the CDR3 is TGTGCCTGGAGTCCGGGGAGAGCGAACACTGAAGCTTTCTTT. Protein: CAWSPGRANTEAFF.

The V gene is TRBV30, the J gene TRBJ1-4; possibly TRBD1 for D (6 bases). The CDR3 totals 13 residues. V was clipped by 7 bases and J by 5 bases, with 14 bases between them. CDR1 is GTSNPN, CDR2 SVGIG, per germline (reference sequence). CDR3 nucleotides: TGTGCCTTAAAAACAGGGAACAATGAAAAACTGTTTTTT. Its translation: CALKTGNNEKLFF.

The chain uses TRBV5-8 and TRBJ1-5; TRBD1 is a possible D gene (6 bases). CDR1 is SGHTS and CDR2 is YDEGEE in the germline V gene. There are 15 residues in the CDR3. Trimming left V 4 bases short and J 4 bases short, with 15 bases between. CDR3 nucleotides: TGTGCCAGCAGCCGCTACCGGACAGCTAATCAGCCCCAGCATTTT. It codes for CASSRYRTANQPQHF.

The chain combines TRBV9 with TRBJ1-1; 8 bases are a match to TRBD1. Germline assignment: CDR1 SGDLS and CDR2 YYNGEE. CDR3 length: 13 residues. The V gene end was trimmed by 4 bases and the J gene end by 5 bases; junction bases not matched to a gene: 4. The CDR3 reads CASSRTGKTEAFF. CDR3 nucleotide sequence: TGTGCCAGCAGCCGGACAGGGAAAACTGAAGCTTTCTTT.

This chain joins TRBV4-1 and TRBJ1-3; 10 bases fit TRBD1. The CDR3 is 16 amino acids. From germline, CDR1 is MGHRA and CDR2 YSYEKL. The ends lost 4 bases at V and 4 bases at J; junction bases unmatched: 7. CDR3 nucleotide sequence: TGCGCCAGCAGCCCCCGGGGACAGGGGACGGGAAACACCATATATTTT. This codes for CASSPRGQGTGNTIYF.

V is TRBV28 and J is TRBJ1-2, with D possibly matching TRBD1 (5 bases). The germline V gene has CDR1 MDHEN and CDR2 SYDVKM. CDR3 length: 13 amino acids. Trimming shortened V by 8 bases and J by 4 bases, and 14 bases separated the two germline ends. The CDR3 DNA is TGTGCCAGCGGGCGGGGCAGAGCCTATGGCTACACCTTC. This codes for CASGRGRAYGYTF.

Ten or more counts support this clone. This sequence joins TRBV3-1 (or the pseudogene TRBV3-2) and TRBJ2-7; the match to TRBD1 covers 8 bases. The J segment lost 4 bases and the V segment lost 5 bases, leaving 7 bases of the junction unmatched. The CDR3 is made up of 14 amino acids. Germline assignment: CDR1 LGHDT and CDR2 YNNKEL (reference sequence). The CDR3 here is CASSIGTGPYEQYF. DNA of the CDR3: TGTGCCAGCAGCATCGGGACAGGTCCTTACGAGCAGTACTTC.

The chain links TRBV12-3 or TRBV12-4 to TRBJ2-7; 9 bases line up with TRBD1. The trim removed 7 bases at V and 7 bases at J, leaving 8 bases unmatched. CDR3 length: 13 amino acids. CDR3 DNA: TGTGCCAGCACACAAACAGGGGGCGGTGAGCAGTACTTC. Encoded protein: CASTQTGGGEQYF.

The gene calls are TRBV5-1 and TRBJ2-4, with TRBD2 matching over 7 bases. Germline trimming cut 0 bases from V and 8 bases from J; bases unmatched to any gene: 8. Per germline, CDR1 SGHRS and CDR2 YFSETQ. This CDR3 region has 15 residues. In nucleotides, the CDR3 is TGCGCCAGCAGCTTGGCCAGAGGACGGGGGGACATTCAGTACTTC. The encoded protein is CASSLARGRGDIQYF.

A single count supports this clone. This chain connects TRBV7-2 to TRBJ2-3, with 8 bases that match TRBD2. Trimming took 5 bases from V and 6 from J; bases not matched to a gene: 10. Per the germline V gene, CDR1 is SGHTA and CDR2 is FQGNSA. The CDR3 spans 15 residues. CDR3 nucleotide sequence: TGTGCCAGCAGCCCCTCCGGGGGGGCCCAGGATACGCAGTATTTT. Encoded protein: CASSPSGGAQDTQYF.

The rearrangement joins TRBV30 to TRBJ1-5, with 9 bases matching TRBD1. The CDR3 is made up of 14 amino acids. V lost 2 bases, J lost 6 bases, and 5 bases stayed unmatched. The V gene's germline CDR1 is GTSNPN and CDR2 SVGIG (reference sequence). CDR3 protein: CAWSRGQGFQPQHF. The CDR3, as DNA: TGTGCCTGGAGTAGGGGACAGGGTTTTCAGCCCCAGCATTTT.

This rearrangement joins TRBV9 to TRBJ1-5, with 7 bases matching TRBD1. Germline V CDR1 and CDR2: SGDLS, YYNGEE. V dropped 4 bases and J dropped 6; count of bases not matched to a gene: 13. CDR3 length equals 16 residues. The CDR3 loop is CASSTNDRAPTQPQHF. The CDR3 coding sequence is TGTGCCAGCAGCACCAACGACAGGGCCCCCACTCAGCCCCAGCATTTT. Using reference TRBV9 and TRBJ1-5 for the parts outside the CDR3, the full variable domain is DSGVTQTPKHLITATGQRVTLRCSPRSGDLSVYWYQQSLDQGLQFLIQYYNGEERAKGNILERFSAQQFPDLHSELNLSSLELGDSALYFCASSTNDRAPTQPQHFGDGTRLSIL.

CDR3: CASSQDSGGETQYF. The CDR3, as DNA: TGTGCCAGCAGCCAAGACAGCGGGGGAGAGACCCAGTACTTC. This sequence joins TRBV3-1 (or the pseudogene TRBV3-2) and TRBJ2-5; 8 nucleotides line up with TRBD2. CDR3 size: 14 residues. CDR1 LGHDT and CDR2 YNNKEL come from the germline V gene (reference sequence). Germline trimming cut 0 bases from V and 4 bases from J; bases unmatched to any gene: 1.

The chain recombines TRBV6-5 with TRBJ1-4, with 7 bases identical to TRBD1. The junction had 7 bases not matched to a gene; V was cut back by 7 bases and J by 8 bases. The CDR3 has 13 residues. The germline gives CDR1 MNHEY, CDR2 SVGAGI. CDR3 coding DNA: TGTGCCAGCATAAGGACAGGCGGGGAAAAACTGTTTTTT. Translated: CASIRTGGEKLFF.

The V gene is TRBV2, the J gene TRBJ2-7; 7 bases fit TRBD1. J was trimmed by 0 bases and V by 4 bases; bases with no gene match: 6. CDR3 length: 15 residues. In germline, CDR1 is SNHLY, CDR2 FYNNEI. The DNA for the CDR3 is TGTGCCAGCAGTGTCCCCAGGGGGACCTCCTACGAGCAGTACTTC. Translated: CASSVPRGTSYEQYF.

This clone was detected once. The CDR3 bases are TGTGCCAGCAGTGAGCAGGGGCGGAATTCACCCCTCCACTTT. This encodes CASSEQGRNSPLHF. This chain links TRBV25-1 with TRBJ1-6; TRBD1 is a possible D gene (6 bases). Deletions cut 3 bases from V and 7 bases from J, with 10 bases between. CDR1 MGHDK and CDR2 SYGVNS come from the germline V gene. The CDR3 is made up of 14 amino acids. Filled out from reference TRBV25-1 and TRBJ1-6, the complete variable domain reads EADIYQTPRYLVIGTGKKITLECSQTMGHDKMYWYQQDPGMELHLIHYSYGVNSTEKGDLSSESTVSRIRTEHFPLTLESARPSHTSQYLCASSEQGRNSPLHFGNGTRLTVT.

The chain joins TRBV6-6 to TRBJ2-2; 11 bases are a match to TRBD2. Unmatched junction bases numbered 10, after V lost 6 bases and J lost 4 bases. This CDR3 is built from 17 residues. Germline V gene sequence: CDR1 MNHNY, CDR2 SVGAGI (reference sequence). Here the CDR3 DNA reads TGTGCCAGCAGCCGATCTCTAGCGGGGGGCGGCACCGGGGAGCTGTTTTTT. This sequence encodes CASSRSLAGGGTGELFF.

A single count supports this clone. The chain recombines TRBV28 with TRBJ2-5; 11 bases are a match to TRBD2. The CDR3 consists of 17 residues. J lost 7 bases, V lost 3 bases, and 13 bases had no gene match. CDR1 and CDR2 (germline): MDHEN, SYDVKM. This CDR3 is CASSFLGLGLAGGTQYF. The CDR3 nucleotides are TGTGCCAGCAGTTTCTTGGGCCTCGGACTAGCGGGCGGGACCCAGTACTTC.

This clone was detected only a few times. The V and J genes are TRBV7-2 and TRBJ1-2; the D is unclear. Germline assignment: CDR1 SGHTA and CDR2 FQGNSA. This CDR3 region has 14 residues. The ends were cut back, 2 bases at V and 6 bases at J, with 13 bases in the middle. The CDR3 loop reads CASSLPYPVNGYTF. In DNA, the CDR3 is TGTGCCAGCAGCTTACCCTATCCGGTAAATGGCTACACCTTC.

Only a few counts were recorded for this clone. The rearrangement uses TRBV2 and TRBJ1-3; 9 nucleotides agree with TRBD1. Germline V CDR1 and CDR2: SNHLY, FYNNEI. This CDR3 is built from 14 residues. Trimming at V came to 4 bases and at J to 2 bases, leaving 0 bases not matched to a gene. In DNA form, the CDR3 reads TGTGCCAGCAGTGGACAGGGGGCTGGAAACACCATATATTTT. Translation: CASSGQGAGNTIYF.

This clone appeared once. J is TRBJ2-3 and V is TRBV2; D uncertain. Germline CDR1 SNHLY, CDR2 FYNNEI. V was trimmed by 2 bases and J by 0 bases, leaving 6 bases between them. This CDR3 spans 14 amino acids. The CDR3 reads CASSEKRSTDTQYF. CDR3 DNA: TGTGCCAGCAGTGAAAAGCGTAGCACAGATACGCAGTATTTT.

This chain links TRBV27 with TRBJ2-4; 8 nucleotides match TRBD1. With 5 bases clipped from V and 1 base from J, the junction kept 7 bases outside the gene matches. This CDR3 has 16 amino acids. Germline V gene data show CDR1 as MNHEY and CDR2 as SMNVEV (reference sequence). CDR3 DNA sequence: TGTGCCAGCAGTAGCAGGGGGCCTAGCGCCAAAAACATTCAGTACTTC. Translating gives CASSSRGPSAKNIQYF.

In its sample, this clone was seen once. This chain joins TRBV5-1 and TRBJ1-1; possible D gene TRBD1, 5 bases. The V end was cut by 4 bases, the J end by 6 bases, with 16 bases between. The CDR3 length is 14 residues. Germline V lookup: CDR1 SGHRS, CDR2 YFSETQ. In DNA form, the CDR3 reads TGCGCCAGCAGCCTCAGGGATCTTAGCCCTGAAGCTTTCTTT. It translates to CASSLRDLSPEAFF.

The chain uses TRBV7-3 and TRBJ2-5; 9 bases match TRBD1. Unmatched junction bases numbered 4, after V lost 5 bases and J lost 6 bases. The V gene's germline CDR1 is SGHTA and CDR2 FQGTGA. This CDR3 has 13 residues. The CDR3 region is CASSPNRGQTQYF. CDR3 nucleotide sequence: TGTGCCAGCAGCCCCAACAGGGGGCAGACCCAGTACTTC.

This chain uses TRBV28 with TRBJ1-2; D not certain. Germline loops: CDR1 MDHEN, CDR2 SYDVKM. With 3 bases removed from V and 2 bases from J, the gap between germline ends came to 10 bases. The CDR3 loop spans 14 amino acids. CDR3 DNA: TGTGCCAGCAGTTTTGGGCAGCAAAACTATGGCTACACCTTC. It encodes CASSFGQQNYGYTF.

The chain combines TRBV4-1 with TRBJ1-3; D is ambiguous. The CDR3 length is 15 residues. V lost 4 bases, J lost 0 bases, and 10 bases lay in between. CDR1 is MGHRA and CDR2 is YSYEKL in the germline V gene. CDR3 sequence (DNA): TGCGCCAGCAGCCTAACCCAGATCTCTGGAAACACCATATATTTT. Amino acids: CASSLTQISGNTIYF.

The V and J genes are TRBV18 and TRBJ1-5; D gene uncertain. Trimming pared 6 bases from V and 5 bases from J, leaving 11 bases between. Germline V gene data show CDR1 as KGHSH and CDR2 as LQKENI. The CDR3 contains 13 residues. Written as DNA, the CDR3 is TGTGCCAGCTCTAACCAGGCAGATCAGCCCCAGCATTTT. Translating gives CASSNQADQPQHF.

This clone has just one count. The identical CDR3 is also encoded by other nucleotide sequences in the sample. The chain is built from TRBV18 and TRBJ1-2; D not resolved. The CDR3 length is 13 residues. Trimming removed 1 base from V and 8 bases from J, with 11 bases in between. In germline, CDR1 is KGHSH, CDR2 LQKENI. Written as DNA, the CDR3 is TGTGCCAGCTCACCACTAGGAGGGTACGGCTACACCTTC. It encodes CASSPLGGYGYTF.